This T cell receptor (beta chain) was sequenced during a study of cytomegalovirus exposure and HLA in healthy donors. A multiplex PCR was run with 60 Vbeta primers and 13 Jbeta primers. The table came from immunoSEQ multiplex PCR; TCRdb's copy has only in-frame clones and leaves some out. The table includes roughly 170,000 clones, roughly 78% detected once. CDR1 and CDR2 from the germline V gene are LGHNA and YSLEER. The CDR3 consists of 18 residues. The germline V and J ends were trimmed by 0 bases and 8 bases, with 20 bases remaining between them. V is TRBV4-3 and J is TRBJ1-6; perhaps TRBD1 as D (5 bases). The TCR comes from a boy aged 5-17 years in good health and CMV-seronegative. Sequenced material: PBMCs. For the CDR3, the DNA is TGCGCCAGCAGCCAAGATTTAGGGGATTTCGCTTTTGATTCACCCCTCCACTTT. Translation gives CASSQDLGDFAFDSPLHF.